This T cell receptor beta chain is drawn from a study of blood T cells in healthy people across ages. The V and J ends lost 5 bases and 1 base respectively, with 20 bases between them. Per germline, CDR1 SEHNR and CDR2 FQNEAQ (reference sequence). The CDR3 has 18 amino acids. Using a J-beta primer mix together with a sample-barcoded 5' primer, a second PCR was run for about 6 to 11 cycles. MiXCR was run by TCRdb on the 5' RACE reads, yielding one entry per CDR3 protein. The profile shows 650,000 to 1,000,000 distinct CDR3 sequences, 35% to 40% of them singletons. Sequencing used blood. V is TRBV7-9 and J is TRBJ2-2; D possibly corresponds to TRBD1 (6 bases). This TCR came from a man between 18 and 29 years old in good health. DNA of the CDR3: TGTGCCAGCAGCCAAGGAACCTTTGGGGGACAGAACACCGGGGAGCTGTTTTTT. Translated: CASSQGTFGGQNTGELFF.